Sequencing of this T cell receptor beta chain was carried out in a study of siplizumab effects on memory and regulatory T cells. Study-wide findings and caveats: Proliferating siplizumab-cultured Tregs lacked confirmed suppressive function. A mean of about 72% of mappable alloreactive CD4+ clones were Treg-derived with siplizumab, compared with 25% to 30% in controls.

This table comes from immunoSEQ multiplex PCR, and its TCRdb copy is limited to in-frame clones, with some not included. The sample has over 80,000 clones; roughly 86% are singletons. Concerning this clone itself: Its target is unknown.

V lost 0 bases and J lost 3, with 12 bases in between. Germline loops: CDR1 SGDLS, CDR2 YYNGEE. The CDR3 is 15 residues long. The TCR comes from a human donor in good health. The chain recombines TRBV9 with TRBJ1-1, with D perhaps TRBD1 (5 bases). Sequenced input: Tregs sorted from blood. The CDR3 coding sequence is TGTGCCAGCAGCGTAGATGGGCCGGGGGACACTGAAGCTTTCTTT. It yields the protein CASSVDGPGDTEAFF.